The 29 T cell receptor beta chains below all came from one sample that was sequenced in a study of blood T cells in healthy people across ages. Next came a second PCR, run for about 7 to 12 cycles, which used a sample-barcoded 5' primer along with a J-beta primer mix. TCRdb called the 5' RACE reads again in MiXCR, with one record for every CDR3 protein. The sample carries some 710,000 distinct CDR3 sequences, about 47% recorded once. Sequencing input: blood. The receptors shown here come from an elderly man in good health.

The chain employs TRBV9 and TRBJ2-1; 8 bases line up with TRBD1. The V gene end was trimmed by 3 bases and the J gene end by 0 bases; junction bases not matched to a gene: 5. Per germline, CDR1 SGDLS and CDR2 YYNGEE. CDR3 size: 16 residues. The CDR3 nucleotides are TGTGCCAGCAGCGCCCAAGGACAGGGCTCCTACAATGAGCAGTTCTTC. Translating gives CASSAQGQGSYNEQFF.

CDR3 bases: TGCAGTGCTCAGGTCGGTAATCAGCCCCAGCATTTT. Encoded protein: CSAQVGNQPQHF. The genes are TRBV20-1 and TRBJ1-5, with D unresolved. The CDR3 runs to 12 residues. Germline V lookup: CDR1 DFQATT, CDR2 SNEGSKA (reference sequence). Trimming removed 5 bases from V and 4 bases from J, with 9 bases in between.

Many counts were recorded for this clonotype. The chain couples TRBV6-2 or TRBV6-3 to TRBJ2-5; possible D gene TRBD1, 6 bases. CDR3 length: 13 amino acids. From germline, CDR1 is MNHEY and CDR2 SVGEGT. Trimming pared 5 bases from V and 2 bases from J, leaving 9 bases between. This CDR3 reads CASSGTGQETQYF. CDR3 nucleotide sequence: TGTGCCAGCAGTGGAACAGGGCAAGAGACCCAGTACTTC.

For the CDR3, the DNA is TGTGCCAGCACCGAAAAGCCTCGGGGAGCGGGAGGCCTCAGAGATACGCAGTATTTT. As protein: CASTEKPRGAGGLRDTQYF. This chain links TRBV7-2 with TRBJ2-3; 9 nucleotides align to TRBD2. The ends lost 7 bases at V and 5 bases at J; junction bases unmatched: 22. Germline V lookup: CDR1 SGHTA, CDR2 FQGNSA. The CDR3 length is 19 residues.

This CDR3 is CASSSNSQGHHGYTF. For the CDR3, the DNA is TGCGCCAGCAGCTCAAACTCCCAGGGCCACCATGGCTACACCTTC. The chain joins TRBV5-1 to TRBJ1-2, with D possibly TRBD1 on 5 matching bases. Germline V gives CDR1 SGHRS, CDR2 YFSETQ. The germline V and J ends were trimmed by 3 bases and 6 bases, with 18 bases remaining between them. This CDR3 spans 15 amino acids.

This clonotype showed up many times. The chain joins TRBV20-1 to TRBJ2-7; the match to TRBD2 covers 11 bases. After removal of 4 bases from V and 8 bases from J, the junction contained 13 bases not matched to a gene. The germline CDR1 and CDR2 sequences are DFQATT and SNEGSKA (reference sequence). This CDR3 spans 15 amino acids. The CDR3 nucleotides read TGCAGTGCTAAGAGGAATCTAGCGGGAGGTAGCAAGCAGTACTTC. It is translated as CSAKRNLAGGSKQYF.

This chain joins TRBV21-1 and TRBJ2-1. TRBV21-1 is a documented pseudogene. The CDR3 consists of 13 residues. CDR3 amino acids: CATAGSSYNEQFF. CDR3 coding DNA: TGTGCCACCGCCGGGAGCTCCTACAATGAGCAGTTCTTC.

This chain joins TRBV4-2 and TRBJ2-1; 7 positions agree with TRBD2. This CDR3 has 19 amino acids. V shed 0 bases and J 0 bases; nucleotides not matched to a gene: 11. Germline V gene sequence: CDR1 LGHNA, CDR2 YNFKEQ. The CDR3 nucleotides read TGTGCCAGCAGCCAAGATCGGGCAGCGGGGCAGCCCTCCTACAATGAGCAGTTCTTC. This sequence encodes CASSQDRAAGQPSYNEQFF.

This clonotype showed up just a few times. This chain connects TRBV6-6 to TRBJ1-6; 9 bases agree with TRBD1. Germline loops: CDR1 MNHNY, CDR2 SVGAGI (reference sequence). J was trimmed by 14 bases and V by 4 bases; bases with no gene match: 9. The CDR3 extends over 14 amino acids. The CDR3 DNA is TGTGCCAGCAGTTCCAGGACAGGGGCTTTCACCCTCCACTTT. It encodes CASSSRTGAFTLHF.

The chain has TRBV27 and TRBJ2-5, with 11 positions matching TRBD2. Losses at the gene ends were 5 bases for V and 11 bases for J; bases not matched to a gene: 10. The CDR3 spans 14 residues. CDR1 is MNHEY, CDR2 SMNVEV, per germline (reference sequence). The CDR3 sequence is CASSTSGSPPEQYF. Written as DNA, the CDR3 is TGTGCCAGCAGTACTAGCGGGAGCCCCCCTGAGCAGTACTTC.

This chain connects TRBV25-1 to TRBJ2-5; D is possibly TRBD2 (6 bases). Near its end, the DNA agrees better with TRBJ2-7, so the J call may be wrong. Germline CDR1 MGHDK, CDR2 SYGVNS. There are 15 residues in the CDR3. This chain's CDR3 is CASSESTGRVHEQYF. CDR3 bases: TGTGCCAGCAGTGAATCTACCGGGAGAGTCCACGAGCAGTACTTC.

V gene TRBV11-2 combines with J gene TRBJ2-3, with 9 bases identical to TRBD2. In germline, CDR1 is SGHAT, CDR2 FQNNGV. The V segment lost 5 bases and the J segment 7 bases; nucleotides outside the gene matches: 4. CDR3 length: 13 residues. Here the CDR3 reads CASSGAGGNTQYF. CDR3 nucleotide sequence: TGTGCCAGCAGCGGAGCGGGAGGAAATACGCAGTATTTT.

This clonotype was recorded many times. The V gene is TRBV7-3, the J gene TRBJ2-1; 9 bases map to TRBD2. Germline CDR1 reads SGHTA; CDR2 reads FQGTGA. The CDR3 runs to 16 residues. With V trimmed by 5 bases and J by 4 bases, 9 bases remained unmatched. CDR3 sequence reads: CASSTGPAGGYNEQFF. DNA of the CDR3: TGTGCCAGCAGCACCGGACCAGCGGGGGGATACAATGAGCAGTTCTTC.

The table lists this clonotype with many counts. This chain links TRBV7-2 with TRBJ2-7; no clear D gene. This CDR3 is built from 13 residues. CDR1 is SGHTA and CDR2 is FQGNSA in the germline V gene. With 1 base removed from V and 3 bases from J, the gap between germline ends came to 7 bases. CDR3 coding DNA: TGTGCCAGCAGCTTAGGCATGGGCTACGAGCAGTACTTC. It encodes CASSLGMGYEQYF.

This clonotype has just a few counts. The chain employs TRBV6-6 and TRBJ2-1, with D tentatively TRBD1 (7 bases). V gave up 5 bases and J gave up 3 bases, with 11 bases separating them. The CDR3 consists of 14 residues. The germline V gene has CDR1 MNHNY and CDR2 SVGAGI (reference sequence). The CDR3 loop is CASSPRGDYNEQFF. CDR3 coding DNA: TGTGCCAGCAGTCCCAGGGGGGACTACAATGAGCAGTTCTTC.

This clonotype was counted only a few times. The chain couples TRBV9 to TRBJ2-5; TRBD2 agrees at 9 bases. Germline loops: CDR1 SGDLS, CDR2 YYNGEE. This CDR3 region has 16 residues. V trimming: 0 bases; J trimming: 4 bases; junction bases outside the gene matches: 7. CDR3 loop: CASSVEASGNRETQYF. CDR3 DNA sequence: TGTGCCAGCAGCGTAGAGGCTAGCGGGAACCGAGAGACCCAGTACTTC.

V gene TRBV7-2 combines with J gene TRBJ2-3; 12 bases are a match to TRBD1. The CDR3 totals 15 residues. Unmatched junction bases numbered 11, after V lost 6 bases and J lost 10 bases. Germline assignment: CDR1 SGHTA and CDR2 FQGNSA. The CDR3 spells CASRQTGTGGCAQYF. The DNA for the CDR3 is TGTGCCAGCAGGCAGACCGGGACAGGGGGCTGCGCGCAGTATTTT.

The rearrangement links TRBV7-2 to TRBJ2-4; either TRBD1 or TRBD2 may supply D (5 bases each). The J call may be faulty, since TRBJ2-7 better matches the DNA end. The CDR3 loop spans 13 amino acids. Per the germline V gene, CDR1 is SGHTA and CDR2 is FQGNSA. The chain's CDR3 is CASSTQAGSEQYF. The DNA of the CDR3 is TGTGCCAGCAGCACCCAGGCAGGGAGCGAGCAGTACTTC.

The CDR3 DNA sequence: TGTGCCAGCAGGAGTAGTCAGCATCCGCAGTATTTT. Translation gives CASRSSQHPQYF. The gene calls are TRBV2 and TRBJ2-3; no clear D gene. Trimming pared 6 bases from V and 10 bases from J, leaving 14 bases between. Per the germline V gene, CDR1 is SNHLY and CDR2 is FYNNEI. The CDR3 runs to 12 residues. Full variable domain (missing parts from reference TRBV2 and TRBJ2-3): EPEVTQTPSHQVTQMGQEVILRCVPISNHLYFYWYRQILGQKVEFLVSFYNNEISEKSEIFDDQFSVERPDGSNFTLKIRSTKLEDSAMYFCASRSSQHPQYFGPGTRLTVL.

There are a few counts of this clonotype. CDR3 in DNA: TGTGCCAGCAGCATAGGGGACTTCAGCTACGAGCAGTACTTC. Translated: CASSIGDFSYEQYF. This chain connects TRBV11-2 to TRBJ2-7, with D possibly TRBD2 on 6 matching bases. V shed 5 bases and J shed 3 bases, with 14 bases lying between them. CDR3 length: 14 amino acids. Germline V lookup: CDR1 SGHAT, CDR2 FQNNGV.

Notes on this clonotype: It may be a read error: a sequence one base away is much more abundant. This chain links TRBV7-2 with TRBJ1-2; TRBD1 is a possible D gene (5 bases). The CDR3 is made up of 16 amino acids. The V and J ends lost 0 bases and 7 bases respectively, with 18 bases between them. Looked up from germline, CDR1 is SGHTA and CDR2 is FQGNSA. The CDR3 here is CASSLAPSRGEGGYTF. CDR3 coding DNA: TGTGCCAGCAGCTTAGCGCCAAGCCGAGGGGAAGGTGGCTACACCTTC.

This chain links TRBV7-6 with TRBJ2-5; possible D gene TRBD2, 5 bases. The germline gives CDR1 SGHVS, CDR2 FNYEAQ. The CDR3 has 14 amino acids. Trimming stripped 0 bases from V and 6 bases from J, with 11 bases between. In DNA form, the CDR3 reads TGTGCCAGCAGCTTAGCGGAGAGCGGCCAGACCCAGTACTTC. Translated, it gives CASSLAESGQTQYF.

The chain uses TRBV24-1 and TRBJ2-1; TRBD2 matches 13 bases. Germline CDR1 KGHDR, CDR2 SFDVKD. J gave up 9 bases and V 4 bases, and 8 bases lay outside the gene matches. The length of the CDR3 is 16 residues. The CDR3 reads CATSDLLAGGPSEQFF. CDR3 bases: TGTGCCACCAGTGACTTACTAGCGGGAGGGCCCTCTGAGCAGTTCTTC.

This clonotype was counted a few times. The chain recombines TRBV30 with TRBJ1-2; TRBD1 aligns across 9 bases. The V segment lost 0 bases and the J segment 6 bases; nucleotides outside the gene matches: 2. Germline V lookup: CDR1 GTSNPN, CDR2 SVGIG (reference sequence). CDR3 length equals 13 residues. DNA of the CDR3: TGTGCCTGGAGTGTGACAGGGGGAAATGGCTACACCTTC. It codes for CAWSVTGGNGYTF.

This chain connects TRBV5-1 to TRBJ2-7, with 7 bases aligning to TRBD1. In germline, CDR1 is SGHRS, CDR2 YFSETQ. The CDR3 sequence is 14 residues long. With 3 bases clipped from V and 3 bases from J, the junction kept 6 bases outside the gene matches. In DNA, the CDR3 is TGCGCCAGCAGCTCGGGACAGAGTTTCTACGAGCAGTACTTC. Protein product: CASSSGQSFYEQYF.

As to this clonotype: The CDR3 ends on some other residue instead of the conserved phenylalanine or tryptophan, so this is likely a read error. The DNA for the CDR3 is TGCGCCAGCAGTATTCGCAGGGGGAGTAGCAATGAGCAGTTCGTC. Encoded protein: CASSIRRGSSNEQFV. This sequence joins TRBV10-2 and TRBJ2-1, with 7 bases matching TRBD1. This CDR3 has 15 residues. The V gene end was trimmed by 5 bases and the J gene end by 6 bases; junction bases not matched to a gene: 10. Germline V gives CDR1 WSHSY, CDR2 SAAADI.

This clonotype occurred many times. One junction end disagrees with the germline gene, perhaps due to a read error. This rearrangement joins TRBV5-1 to TRBJ2-5, with D unresolved. Germline CDR1 SGHRS, CDR2 YFSETQ. This CDR3 contains 12 residues. CDR3 nucleotide sequence: TGTGCCAGCAGCCTCCACCAAGAGACCCAGTACTTC. This translates into CASSLHQETQYF.

The J gene is TRBJ1-1, the V gene TRBV11-3, with D tentatively TRBD1 (5 bases). V lost 5 bases and J lost 3, with 10 bases in between. Per germline, CDR1 SGHNT and CDR2 YENEEA. The CDR3 is 13 amino acids. The CDR3 DNA reads as TGTGCCAGCAGCCCCCAAGGGGACACTGAAGCTTTCTTT. This gives the protein CASSPQGDTEAFF.

This clonotype was counted ten times or more. The chain is built from TRBV28 and TRBJ2-7; 8 bases are shared with TRBD1. There are 13 residues in the CDR3. V was pared by 7 bases and J by 2 bases, with 4 bases of the junction left unmatched. CDR1 and CDR2 from the germline V gene are MDHEN and SYDVKM. This CDR3 reads CASKRTGTYEQYF. The CDR3, as DNA: TGTGCCAGCAAGAGGACAGGGACCTACGAGCAGTACTTC.